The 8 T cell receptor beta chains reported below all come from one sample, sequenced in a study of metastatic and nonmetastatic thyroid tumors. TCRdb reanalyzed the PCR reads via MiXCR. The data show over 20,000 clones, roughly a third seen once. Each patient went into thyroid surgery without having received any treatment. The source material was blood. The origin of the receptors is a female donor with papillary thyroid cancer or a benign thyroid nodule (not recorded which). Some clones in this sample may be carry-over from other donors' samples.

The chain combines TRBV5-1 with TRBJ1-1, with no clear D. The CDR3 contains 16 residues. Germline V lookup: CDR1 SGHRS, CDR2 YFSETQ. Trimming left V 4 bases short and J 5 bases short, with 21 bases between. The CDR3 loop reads CASSLGVPGLRTEAFF. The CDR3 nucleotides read TGCGCCAGCAGCCTTGGGGTGCCCGGTCTGCGTACTGAAGCTTTCTTT.

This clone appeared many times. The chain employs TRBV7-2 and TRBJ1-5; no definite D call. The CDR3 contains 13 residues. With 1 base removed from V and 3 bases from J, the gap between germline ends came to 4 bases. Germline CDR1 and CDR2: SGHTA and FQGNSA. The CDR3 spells CASSLDPNQPQHF. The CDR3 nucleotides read TGTGCCAGCAGCTTAGATCCCAATCAGCCCCAGCATTTT.

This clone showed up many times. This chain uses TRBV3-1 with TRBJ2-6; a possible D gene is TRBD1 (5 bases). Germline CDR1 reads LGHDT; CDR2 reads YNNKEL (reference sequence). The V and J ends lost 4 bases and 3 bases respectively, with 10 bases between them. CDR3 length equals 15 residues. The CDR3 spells CASSPRVYGANVLTF. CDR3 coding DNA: TGTGCCAGCAGCCCCAGGGTGTATGGGGCCAACGTCCTGACTTTC.

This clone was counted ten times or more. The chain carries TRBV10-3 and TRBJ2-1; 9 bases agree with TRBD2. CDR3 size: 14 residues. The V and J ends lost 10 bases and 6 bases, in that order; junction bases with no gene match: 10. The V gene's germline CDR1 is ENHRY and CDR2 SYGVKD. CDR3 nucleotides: TGTGCCAGCGCTAGCGGGACCCACAGCAATGAGCAGTTCTTC. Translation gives CASASGTHSNEQFF.

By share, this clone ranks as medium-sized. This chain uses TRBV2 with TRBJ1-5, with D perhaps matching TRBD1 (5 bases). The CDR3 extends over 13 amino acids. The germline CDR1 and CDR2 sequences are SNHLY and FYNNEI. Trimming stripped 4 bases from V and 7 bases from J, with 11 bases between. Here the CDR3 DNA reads TGTGCCAGCAGTGTTTGGGGGGACCAGCCCCAGCATTTT. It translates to CASSVWGDQPQHF. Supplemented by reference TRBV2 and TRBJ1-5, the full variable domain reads EPEVTQTPSHQVTQMGQEVILRCVPISNHLYFYWYRQILGQKVEFLVSFYNNEISEKSEIFDDQFSVERPDGSNFTLKIRSTKLEDSAMYFCASSVWGDQPQHFGDGTRLSIL.

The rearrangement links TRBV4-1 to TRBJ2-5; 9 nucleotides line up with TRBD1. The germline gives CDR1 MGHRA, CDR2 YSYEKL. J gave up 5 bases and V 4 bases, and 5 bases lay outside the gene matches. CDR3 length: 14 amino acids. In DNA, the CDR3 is TGCGCCAGCAGCCCAAGACAGGGGGGTGAGACCCAGTACTTC. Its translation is CASSPRQGGETQYF.

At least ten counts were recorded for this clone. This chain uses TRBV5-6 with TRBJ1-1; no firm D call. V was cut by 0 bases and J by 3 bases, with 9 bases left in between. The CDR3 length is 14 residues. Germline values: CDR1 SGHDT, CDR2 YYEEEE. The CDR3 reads CASSLVRRDTEAFF. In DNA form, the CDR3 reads TGTGCCAGCAGCTTGGTCCGGAGGGACACTGAAGCTTTCTTT.

This CDR3 reads CAWSMPRADTQYF. The CDR3 DNA reads TGTGCCTGGAGTATGCCGAGGGCAGATACGCAGTATTTT. The gene calls are TRBV30 and TRBJ2-3; possibly TRBD2 for D (5 bases). Trimming pared 2 bases from V and 4 bases from J, leaving 10 bases between. The CDR3 has 13 residues. CDR1 GTSNPN and CDR2 SVGIG come from the germline V gene (reference sequence).